This TCR beta chain was sequenced in a study of OX40 agonist ivuxolimab in advanced cancers. About the research overall: Hepatocellular carcinoma, melanoma, renal cell or head and neck cancer was diagnosed in the dose-escalation patients. With a range of roughly 20 to 80, age averaged approximately 64 years, and about 82% were male. A history of anti-PD-1, anti-PD-L1 or anti-CTLA-4 therapy was acceptable, and around 36% had some. Notes on the study in general: Blood T cells, both CD4+ and CD8+, expanded clonally by week 6 at 0.1 to 3.0 mg/kg.

This CDR3 spans 15 amino acids. V was pared by 3 bases and J by 0 bases, with 11 bases between. Looked up from germline, CDR1 is LNHDA and CDR2 is SQIVND (reference sequence). Generated by immunoSEQ multiplex PCR, the TCRdb table keeps only in-frame clones and is missing some. The sample includes 65,000 to 75,000 clones, 80% to 95% of them seen just once. Concerning this clone: The antigen remains undetermined.

The sequences come from CD4+ or CD8+ T cells sorted from blood, collected in a trial of the OX40 agonist ivuxolimab. The chain is built from TRBV19 and TRBJ1-1, with D possibly matching TRBD1 (6 bases). The source is an adult with an advanced solid tumor such as melanoma, head and neck, liver or kidney cancer. CDR3 bases: TGTGCCAGTAGTATCGCGGGGACAATGAACACTGAAGCTTTCTTT. Amino acid sequence: CASSIAGTMNTEAFF.